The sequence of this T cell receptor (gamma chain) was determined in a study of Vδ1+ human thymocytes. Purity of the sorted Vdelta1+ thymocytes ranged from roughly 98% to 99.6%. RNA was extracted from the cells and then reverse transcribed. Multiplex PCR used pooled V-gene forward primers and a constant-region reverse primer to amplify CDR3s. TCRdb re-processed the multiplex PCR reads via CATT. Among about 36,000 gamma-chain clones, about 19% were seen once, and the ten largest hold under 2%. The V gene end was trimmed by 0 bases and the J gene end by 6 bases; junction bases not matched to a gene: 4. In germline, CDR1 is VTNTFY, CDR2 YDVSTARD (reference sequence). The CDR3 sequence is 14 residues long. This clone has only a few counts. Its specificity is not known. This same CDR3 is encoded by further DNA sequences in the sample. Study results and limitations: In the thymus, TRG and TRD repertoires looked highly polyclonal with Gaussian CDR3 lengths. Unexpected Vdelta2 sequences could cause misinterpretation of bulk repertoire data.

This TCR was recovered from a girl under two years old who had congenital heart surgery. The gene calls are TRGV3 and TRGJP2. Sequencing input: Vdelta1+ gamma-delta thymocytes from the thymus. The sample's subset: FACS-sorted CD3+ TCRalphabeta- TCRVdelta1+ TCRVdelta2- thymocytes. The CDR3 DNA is TGTGCCACCTGGGACAGGCAAGGTGATTGGATCAAGACGTTT. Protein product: CATWDRQGDWIKTF.